These T cell receptor beta chains were read from a single sample in a study of identical twins. TCRdb redid the calling of the 5' RACE reads with MiXCR, one entry per CDR3 protein. The table records 350,000 to 400,000 distinct CDR3 sequences, about 9% of them present only once. The sample was naive T cells sorted from blood. These receptors all stem from a woman aged 50 to 60 in good health. CDR3s include the opening cysteine and the closing phenylalanine or tryptophan. Clone size is stated in some rows and not others, as once, few, many or a class when expanded.

>-|TRBV21-1
CASSPKFFSGANVLTF
>many|TRBV9
CASSPRLSGANVLTF
>-|TRBV18
CASSPTRPGELFF
>few|TRBV11-2
CASSPLWGGAEQYF
>many|TRBV6-5
CASSPGRSGNQPQHF
>-|TRBV13
CASSLRLAGVDQETQYF
>-|TRBV7-9
CASSLATRGNYGYTF
>many|TRBV12-5
CASGPRLINEQFF
>many|TRBV5-1
CASSLGDILNTEAFF
>few|TRBV6-5
CASSYSSGTPRETQYF
>-|TRBV5-5
CASSLAIRVLGTGELFF
>few|TRBV5-1
CASSFPTGGLNTEAFF
>few|TRBV12-3/TRBV12-4
CASSSFRVSGGYTF
>-|TRBV6-6
CASRADGGYNEQFF
>many|TRBV10-3
CAISESKMEQYF
>-|TRBV5-5
CASSSLATEIGETQYF
>-|TRBV15
CATSRDLDNEQFF
>-|TRBV19
CASHLGSTNTGELFF
>many|TRBV4-1
CASSQASFRDRNYEQYF
>-|TRBV20-1
CSARADYRDQYF
>many|TRBV27
CASSLDEGETQYF
>-|TRBV6-1
CASSDGTGDNYGYTF
>-|TRBV5-1
CASSAQATQYF
>few|TRBV10-3
CAISPTKGLAKDTDTQYF
>-|TRBV13
CASSLEGPSRQFF